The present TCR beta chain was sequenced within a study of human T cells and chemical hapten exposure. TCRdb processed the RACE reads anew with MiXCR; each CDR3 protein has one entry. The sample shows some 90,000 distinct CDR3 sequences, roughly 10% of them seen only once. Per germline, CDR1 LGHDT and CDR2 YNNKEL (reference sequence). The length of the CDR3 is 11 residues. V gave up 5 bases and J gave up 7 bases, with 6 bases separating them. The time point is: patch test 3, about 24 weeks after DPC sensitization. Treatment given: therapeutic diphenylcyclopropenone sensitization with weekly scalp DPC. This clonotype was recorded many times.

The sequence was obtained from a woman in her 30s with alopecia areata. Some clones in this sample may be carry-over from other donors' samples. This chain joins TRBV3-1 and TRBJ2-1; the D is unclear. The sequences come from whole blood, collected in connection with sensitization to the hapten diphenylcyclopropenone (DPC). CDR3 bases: TGTGCCAGCAGCAAAGGGAATGAGCAGTTCTTC. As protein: CASSKGNEQFF.